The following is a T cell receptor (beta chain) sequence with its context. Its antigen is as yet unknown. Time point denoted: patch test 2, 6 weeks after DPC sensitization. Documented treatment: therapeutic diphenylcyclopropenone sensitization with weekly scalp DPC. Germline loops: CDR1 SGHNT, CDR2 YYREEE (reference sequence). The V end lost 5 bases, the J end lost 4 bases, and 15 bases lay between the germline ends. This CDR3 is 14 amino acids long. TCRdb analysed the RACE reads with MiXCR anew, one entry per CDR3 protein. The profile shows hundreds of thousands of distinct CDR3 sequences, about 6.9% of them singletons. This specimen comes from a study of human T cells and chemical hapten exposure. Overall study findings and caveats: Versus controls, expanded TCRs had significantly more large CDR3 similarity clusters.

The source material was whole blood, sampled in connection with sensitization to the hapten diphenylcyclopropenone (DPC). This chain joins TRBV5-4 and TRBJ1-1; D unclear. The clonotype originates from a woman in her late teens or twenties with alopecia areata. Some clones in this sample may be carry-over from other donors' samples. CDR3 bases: TGTGCCAGCAGGTGGGAGCGGTCGGGCACTGAAGCTTTCTTT. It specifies CASRWERSGTEAFF.